One sample yielded the 30 T cell receptor beta chains listed below, sequenced in a study of PD-1 blockade in classical Hodgkin lymphoma. Every patient experienced relapse after autologous stem cell transplantation, and brentuximab vedotin exposure varied. The assay was immunoSEQ multiplex PCR, and TCRdb's table has in-frame clones only and misses some. The sample lists fewer than 25,000 clones; 77% were seen once. This specimen was peripheral blood mononuclear cells (PBMCs), taken before the second cycle of nivolumab. These receptors were taken from a human donor with classical Hodgkin lymphoma.

The gene calls are TRBV4-1 and TRBJ1-4; TRBD1 is a possible D gene (6 bases). This CDR3 is 16 amino acids long. V was pared by 1 base and J by 5 bases, with 14 bases between. CDR1 is MGHRA and CDR2 is YSYEKL in the germline V gene. CDR3 residues: CASSQGQVGSNEKLFF. In nucleotides, the CDR3 is TGCGCCAGCAGCCAAGGACAGGTGGGGTCAAATGAAAAACTGTTTTTT.

CDR3 DNA sequence: TGTGCCAGCAGCTTAGAAAGCTCCTATAATTCACCCCTCCACTTT. It translates to CASSLESSYNSPLHF. The V and J genes are TRBV7-8 and TRBJ1-6; D is unclear. The V end was cut by 1 base, the J end by 0 bases, with 4 bases between. The V gene's germline CDR1 is SGHVS and CDR2 FQNEAQ. This CDR3 spans 15 amino acids.

The rearrangement joins TRBV30 to TRBJ2-7, with 10 positions matching TRBD2. The CDR3 loop spans 14 amino acids. In germline, CDR1 is GTSNPN, CDR2 SVGIG (reference sequence). V shed 5 bases and J 4 bases; nucleotides not matched to a gene: 8. Here the CDR3 reads CAWGLAERSYEQYF. Here the CDR3 DNA reads TGTGCCTGGGGACTAGCGGAAAGGTCGTACGAGCAGTACTTC.

The chain combines TRBV30 with TRBJ1-3; TRBD1 matches at 8 bases. Trimming removed 3 bases from V and 4 bases from J; junction bases left unmatched: 5. Germline lookup yields CDR1 GTSNPN and CDR2 SVGIG (reference sequence). The CDR3 totals 14 residues. The CDR3 loop reads CAWSGQGNGNTIYF. As DNA, the CDR3 is TGTGCCTGGAGCGGACAGGGAAACGGAAACACCATATATTTT.

The V and J genes are TRBV19 and TRBJ2-7; D may be TRBD1 (5 bases). This CDR3 is built from 16 residues. V was cut by 3 bases and J by 0 bases, with 15 bases left in between. Germline V gene sequence: CDR1 LNHDA, CDR2 SQIVND (reference sequence). CDR3 amino acids: CASSIGAGASSYEQYF. CDR3 sequence (DNA): TGTGCCAGTAGTATTGGGGCAGGAGCAAGCTCCTACGAGCAGTACTTC.

This chain links TRBV6-6 with TRBJ2-3; 12 nucleotides line up with TRBD1. There are 15 residues in the CDR3. V lost 2 bases to trimming and J lost 4 bases; unmatched junction nucleotides: 1. Germline CDR1 MNHNY, CDR2 SVGAGI (reference sequence). CDR3 loop: CASSYGTGGADTQYF. CDR3 DNA: TGTGCCAGCAGTTACGGGACAGGGGGCGCAGATACGCAGTATTTT.

Only a few counts were recorded for this clone. The chain carries TRBV7-2 and TRBJ2-7, with D perhaps matching TRBD1 (6 bases). CDR3 length: 15 residues. Germline loops: CDR1 SGHTA, CDR2 FQGNSA. V lost 5 bases to trimming and J lost 2 bases, with 16 bases between them. The CDR3, as DNA: TGTGCCAGCAGCCTTCAGGGACAAGTAACCTACGAGCAGTACTTC. The encoded protein is CASSLQGQVTYEQYF. The full variable domain, with the rest looked up from reference TRBV7-2 and TRBJ2-7, is GAGVSQSPSNKVTEKGKDVELRCDPISGHTALYWYRQSLGQGLEFLIYFQGNSAPDKSGLPSDRFSAERTGGSVSTLTIQRTQQEDSAVYLCASSLQGQVTYEQYFGPGTRLTVT.

Here the CDR3 DNA reads TGTGCCAGCAGCCACTATGAGGGGGGCTATGGCTACACCTTC. Its translation is CASSHYEGGYGYTF. V usage is TRBV7-2 and J usage is TRBJ1-2; D may be TRBD1 (6 bases). The CDR3 is made up of 14 amino acids. V lost 5 bases to trimming and J lost 4 bases, with 14 bases between them. Germline V gene sequence: CDR1 SGHTA, CDR2 FQGNSA.

The sample holds one count of this clone. The rearrangement links TRBV7-8 to TRBJ1-1; D possibly corresponds to TRBD1 (5 bases). This CDR3 is 15 amino acids long. With 2 bases removed from V and 1 base from J, the gap between germline ends came to 11 bases. CDR1 is SGHVS, CDR2 FQNEAQ, per germline. The CDR3 spells CASSLRGSRNTEAFF. The CDR3 DNA sequence: TGTGCCAGCAGCTTACGGGGGTCCAGGAACACTGAAGCTTTCTTT.

The rearrangement uses TRBV4-1 and TRBJ1-5; 9 bases line up with TRBD1. J gave up 5 bases and V 4 bases, and 6 bases lay outside the gene matches. In germline, CDR1 is MGHRA, CDR2 YSYEKL. The CDR3 runs to 15 residues. Here the CDR3 reads CASSLRGQGDQPQHF. The DNA of the CDR3 is TGCGCCAGCAGCCTTCGGGGACAGGGAGATCAGCCCCAGCATTTT.

For the CDR3, the DNA is TGTGCCAGCAGTAAGCACAGGGCCATGGGGGCTGAAGCTTTCTTT. Protein product: CASSKHRAMGAEAFF. This chain joins TRBV6-6 and TRBJ1-1; TRBD1 might be the D (6 bases). V lost 5 bases to trimming and J lost 6 bases, with 19 bases between them. CDR1 is MNHNY, CDR2 SVGAGI, per germline (reference sequence). The CDR3 runs to 15 residues.

This chain joins TRBV5-6 and TRBJ2-7; 7 bases are shared with TRBD1. Germline CDR1 reads SGHDT; CDR2 reads YYEEEE. The CDR3 has 17 amino acids. J was trimmed by 1 base and V by 2 bases; bases with no gene match: 12. CDR3 nucleotide sequence: TGTGCCAGCAGCTTAATTGTTTCGAGGGGGCTTTCCTACGAGCAGTACTTC. Its translation: CASSLIVSRGLSYEQYF. The full variable domain, in which reference TRBV5-6 and TRBJ2-7 provide the parts outside the CDR3, is DAGVTQSPTHLIKTRGQQVTLRCSPKSGHDTVSWYQQALGQGPQFIFQYYEEEERQRGNFPDRFSGHQFPNYSSELNVNALLLGDSALYLCASSLIVSRGLSYEQYFGPGTRLTVT.

The chain joins TRBV9 to TRBJ2-1; D gene uncertain. The CDR3 is made up of 15 amino acids. The germline CDR1 and CDR2 sequences are SGDLS and YYNGEE. V lost 0 bases to trimming and J lost 2 bases, with 9 bases between them. The CDR3 spells CASSVDVGTYNEQFF. The CDR3 DNA follows: TGTGCCAGCAGCGTAGACGTGGGGACCTACAATGAGCAGTTCTTC.

The chain carries TRBV6-6 and TRBJ1-1, with D unclear. Germline V gene lookup returns CDR1 MNHNY and CDR2 SVGAGI (reference sequence). The CDR3 contains 11 residues. The V end was cut by 6 bases, the J end by 2 bases, with 4 bases between. For the CDR3, the DNA is TGTGCCAGCAGGGCTAACACTGAAGCTTTCTTT. Translation: CASRANTEAFF.

The chain carries TRBV5-1 and TRBJ1-1, with D unresolved. This CDR3 has 15 amino acids. CDR1 and CDR2 (germline): SGHRS, YFSETQ. V was clipped by 0 bases and J by 0 bases, with 9 bases between them. This chain's CDR3 is CASSLVSEMNTEAFF. Written as DNA, the CDR3 is TGCGCCAGCAGCTTGGTATCAGAGATGAACACTGAAGCTTTCTTT.

CDR3 in amino acids: CASHAPNGNTIYF. CDR3 nucleotides: TGTGCCAGCCACGCTCCTAATGGAAACACCATATATTTT. The genes are TRBV19 and TRBJ1-3; no clear D. From germline, CDR1 is LNHDA and CDR2 SQIVND (reference sequence). V lost 9 bases and J 3 bases, leaving 12 bases between the germline ends. The CDR3 sequence is 13 residues long. Combining the CDR3 with reference TRBV19 and TRBJ1-3 gives the whole variable domain DGGITQSPKYLFRKEGQNVTLSCEQNLNHDAMYWYRQDPGQGLRLIYYSQIVNDFQKGDIAEGYSVSREKKESFPLTVTSAQKNPTAFYLCASHAPNGNTIYFGEGSWLTVV.

The rearrangement uses TRBV11-3 and TRBJ2-7; possibly TRBD1 or TRBD2 for D (5 bases each). CDR1 and CDR2 (germline): SGHNT, YENEEA. The CDR3 extends over 15 amino acids. V was trimmed by 5 bases and J by 6 bases, leaving 20 bases between them. The CDR3 spells CASSPMGPLGGEQYF. As DNA, the CDR3 is TGTGCCAGCAGCCCGATGGGACCTCTTGGGGGCGAGCAGTACTTC. The full variable domain, completed using reference TRBV11-3 and TRBJ2-7, is EAGVVQSPRYKIIEKKQPVAFWCNPISGHNTLYWYLQNLGQGPELLIRYENEEAVDDSQLPKDRFSAERLKGVDSTLKIQPAELGDSAVYLCASSPMGPLGGEQYFGPGTRLTVT.

This chain connects TRBV9 to TRBJ2-5; TRBD2 aligns across 13 bases. The germline CDR1 and CDR2 sequences are SGDLS and YYNGEE. This CDR3 comprises 17 residues. After removal of 1 base from V and 0 bases from J, the junction contained 3 bases not matched to a gene. In DNA, the CDR3 is TGTGCCAGCAGCGTATCGGGACTAGCGGGACACCAAGAGACCCAGTACTTC. Translating it yields CASSVSGLAGHQETQYF.

The V gene is TRBV11-3, the J gene TRBJ2-7, with D possibly matching TRBD1 (6 bases). The germline V gene has CDR1 SGHNT and CDR2 YENEEA. This CDR3 region has 14 residues. V was trimmed by 5 bases and J by 5 bases, leaving 16 bases between them. The CDR3 sequence: CASSKIRGSDEQYF. The CDR3 DNA reads as TGTGCCAGCAGCAAAATCAGGGGTTCCGACGAGCAGTACTTC. The full variable domain, in which reference TRBV11-3 and TRBJ2-7 provide the parts outside the CDR3, is EAGVVQSPRYKIIEKKQPVAFWCNPISGHNTLYWYLQNLGQGPELLIRYENEEAVDDSQLPKDRFSAERLKGVDSTLKIQPAELGDSAVYLCASSKIRGSDEQYFGPGTRLTVT.

This clone has only a few counts. The CDR3 DNA reads TGTGCCAGCTCACGACAGGGGGCGACTGAAGCTTTCTTT. Amino acids: CASSRQGATEAFF. The chain has TRBV18 and TRBJ1-1; 10 nucleotides line up with TRBD1. Trimming at V came to 4 bases and at J to 5 bases, leaving 1 base not matched to a gene. Germline V lookup: CDR1 KGHSH, CDR2 LQKENI. The CDR3 loop spans 13 amino acids.

The V and J genes are TRBV9 and TRBJ1-2; 7 bases are a match to TRBD1. J was trimmed by 4 bases and V by 2 bases; bases with no gene match: 8. CDR1 and CDR2 from the germline V gene are SGDLS and YYNGEE. The CDR3 loop spans 15 amino acids. CDR3 protein: CASSVTGTHLYGYTF. CDR3 DNA sequence: TGTGCCAGCAGCGTGACAGGGACCCATCTCTATGGCTACACCTTC. The full variable domain, with the rest looked up from reference TRBV9 and TRBJ1-2, is DSGVTQTPKHLITATGQRVTLRCSPRSGDLSVYWYQQSLDQGLQFLIQYYNGEERAKGNILERFSAQQFPDLHSELNLSSLELGDSALYFCASSVTGTHLYGYTFGSGTRLTVV.

The J gene is TRBJ2-3, the V gene TRBV30; TRBD2 is a possible D gene (5 bases). The CDR3 runs 14 residues. The V end lost 3 bases, the J end lost 0 bases, and 10 bases lay between the germline ends. CDR1 GTSNPN and CDR2 SVGIG come from the germline V gene (reference sequence). The CDR3 DNA follows: TGTGCCTGGAGGGGGAGCGGTAGCACAGATACGCAGTATTTT. This gives the protein CAWRGSGSTDTQYF.

This rearrangement joins TRBV11-3 to TRBJ2-5; a possible D gene is TRBD1 (6 bases). V was trimmed by 4 bases and J by 2 bases, leaving 14 bases between them. The length of the CDR3 is 15 residues. CDR1 is SGHNT, CDR2 YENEEA, per germline. CDR3 nucleotides: TGTGCCAGCAGCTCAGATGGGACACCACAAGAGACCCAGTACTTC. This codes for CASSSDGTPQETQYF.

The chain uses TRBV10-3 and TRBJ1-2; 8 bases fit TRBD1. In germline, CDR1 is ENHRY, CDR2 SYGVKD. The CDR3 has 16 amino acids. Trimming cost V 6 bases and J 2 bases; bases outside gene matches: 11. CDR3 sequence reads: CAIRAPGWTGNYGYTF. CDR3 DNA: TGTGCCATCAGAGCCCCGGGTTGGACAGGGAACTATGGCTACACCTTC.

V is TRBV7-8 and J is TRBJ2-2, with a weak D call TRBD2 (6 bases). CDR3 size: 15 residues. The V end was cut by 6 bases, the J end by 7 bases, with 18 bases between. Germline V gene data show CDR1 as SGHVS and CDR2 as FQNEAQ. CDR3 sequence: CASSPPLLAGGELFF. The CDR3 nucleotides are TGTGCCAGCAGTCCCCCATTACTAGCCGGCGGGGAGCTGTTTTTT.

For this clone: The likely explanation is a read error, given a far larger clone one base away. The chain couples TRBV4-2 to TRBJ1-1; D ambiguous. Trimming removed 5 bases at V and 4 bases at J, with 14 bases between. The CDR3 has 14 amino acids. The germline CDR1 and CDR2 sequences are LGHNA and YNFKEQ. Here the CDR3 reads CASSLGPFGTEAFF. CDR3 nucleotide sequence: TGTGCCAGCAGCTTGGGCCCTTTCGGCACTGAAGCTTTCTTT.

The rearrangement uses TRBV30 and TRBJ1-4, with 7 bases identical to TRBD1. The J segment lost 7 bases and the V segment lost 4 bases, leaving 6 bases of the junction unmatched. CDR3 length equals 13 residues. The germline gives CDR1 GTSNPN, CDR2 SVGIG (reference sequence). The CDR3 region is CAWTYRGGEKLFF. Written as DNA, the CDR3 is TGTGCCTGGACCTACAGGGGAGGTGAAAAACTGTTTTTT.

The chain combines TRBV11-2 with TRBJ2-7; D unclear. V was cut by 3 bases and J by 1 base, with 10 bases left in between. The germline V gene encodes CDR1 SGHAT and CDR2 FQNNGV. The CDR3 extends over 14 amino acids. CDR3 sequence: CASSFLRVSYEQYF. The DNA for the CDR3 is TGTGCCAGCAGCTTTTTAAGGGTTTCCTACGAGCAGTACTTC.

This clone was recorded once. The chain uses TRBV7-9 and TRBJ2-3; D might be TRBD1 or TRBD2, each matching 5 bases. The CDR3 consists of 14 residues. From germline, CDR1 is SEHNR and CDR2 FQNEAQ (reference sequence). V was cut by 10 bases and J by 2 bases, with 16 bases left in between. The CDR3 is CAINGDGTTDTQYF. As DNA, the CDR3 is TGTGCCATAAATGGGGACGGTACCACAGATACGCAGTATTTT.

The J gene is TRBJ2-1, the V gene TRBV19; no definite D call. Germline CDR1 reads LNHDA; CDR2 reads SQIVND (reference sequence). The CDR3 has 11 residues. V was trimmed by 2 bases and J by 8 bases, leaving 4 bases between them. In DNA, the CDR3 is TGTGCCAGTAGTATACGGGATGAGCAGTTCTTC. This gives the protein CASSIRDEQFF.